This entry lists 8 T cell receptor beta chains sequenced from one sample in a study of T cell changes during pregnancy in multiple sclerosis. Some clones are missing from TCRdb's copy, which holds only in-frame ones; the method was immunoSEQ multiplex PCR. The data show around 59,000 clones, 90% to 95% seen once. Sample: CD8+ T cells from peripheral blood mononuclear cells, taken in the second trimester of pregnancy. The receptors were gathered from a female donor with multiple sclerosis, enrolled in a pregnancy study.

The chain recombines TRBV4-1 with TRBJ2-3, with D possibly matching TRBD2 (6 bases). Germline V gene lookup returns CDR1 MGHRA and CDR2 YSYEKL. The CDR3 length is 15 residues. Trimming pared 1 base from V and 3 bases from J, leaving 11 bases between. The CDR3 protein is CASSQVAGRTDTQYF. The CDR3 DNA sequence: TGCGCCAGCAGCCAAGTCGCGGGGAGGACAGATACGCAGTATTTT.

This rearrangement joins TRBV28 to TRBJ2-1; 10 bases align to TRBD2. The CDR3 length is 15 residues. Germline values: CDR1 MDHEN, CDR2 SYDVKM. The J segment lost 6 bases and the V segment lost 5 bases, leaving 7 bases of the junction unmatched. CDR3 amino acids: CASSPSAGGVNEQFF. The CDR3 DNA reads TGTGCCAGCAGTCCTTCAGCGGGAGGGGTCAATGAGCAGTTCTTC.

This clone has a single count. The rearrangement joins TRBV27 to TRBJ1-1; possibly TRBD1 for D (5 bases). CDR3 length equals 17 residues. Trimming pared 0 bases from V and 1 base from J, leaving 15 bases between. Per the germline V gene, CDR1 is MNHEY and CDR2 is SMNVEV (reference sequence). This CDR3 is CASSLSWGRDPNTEAFF. The CDR3 DNA is TGTGCCAGCAGTTTATCGTGGGGGAGGGACCCGAACACTGAAGCTTTCTTT.

CDR3 loop: CASSQVRALDNEQFF. The CDR3 nucleotides are TGCGCCAGCAGCCAAGTTCGGGCACTAGACAATGAGCAGTTCTTC. J is TRBJ2-1 and V is TRBV4-1; possibly TRBD2 for D (5 bases). The CDR3 extends over 15 amino acids. Germline-derived CDR1 and CDR2 are MGHRA and YSYEKL. V was clipped by 1 base and J by 5 bases, with 12 bases between them.

This clone was seen once. The chain combines TRBV4-2 with TRBJ2-5; the D gene is possibly TRBD2 (7 bases). The J call may be in error: the DNA end matches TRBJ2-7 better. CDR1 is LGHNA, CDR2 YNFKEQ, per germline. The CDR3 length is 17 residues. The CDR3 coding sequence is TGTGCCAGCAGCCCCCAAGGGGGGGTTGGGTTTCTGGACGAGCAGTACTTC. Translation: CASSPQGGVGFLDEQYF.

Here the CDR3 DNA reads TGTGCCATCAGTCCCAGCGGGAGGGCCTTCGACGAGCAGTACTTC. Protein: CAISPSGRAFDEQYF. The genes are TRBV10-3 and TRBJ2-7; 10 nucleotides match TRBD2. The V gene end was trimmed by 5 bases and the J gene end by 5 bases; junction bases not matched to a gene: 9. The CDR3 is 15 amino acids. Germline assignment: CDR1 ENHRY and CDR2 SYGVKD.

The V gene is TRBV27, the J gene TRBJ2-1; 12 bases map to TRBD2. The CDR3 runs 15 residues. V dropped 2 bases and J dropped 6; count of bases not matched to a gene: 2. Germline V gives CDR1 MNHEY, CDR2 SMNVEV (reference sequence). This CDR3 is CASSLGLAGTNEQFF. CDR3 coding DNA: TGTGCCAGCAGTTTAGGACTAGCGGGAACCAATGAGCAGTTCTTC.

This sequence joins TRBV28 and TRBJ1-5; TRBD1 agrees at 7 bases. Losses at the gene ends were 6 bases for V and 3 bases for J; bases not matched to a gene: 11. Per the germline V gene, CDR1 is MDHEN and CDR2 is SYDVKM. The CDR3 has 16 residues. The CDR3 sequence is CASSSPGQPSNQPQHF. The CDR3 DNA reads TGTGCCAGCAGCAGTCCGGGACAGCCCTCCAATCAGCCCCAGCATTTT. Full variable domain (missing parts from reference TRBV28 and TRBJ1-5): DVKVTQSSRYLVKRTGEKVFLECVQDMDHENMFWYRQDPGLGLRLIYFSYDVKMKEKGDIPEGYSVSREKKERFSLILESASTNQTSMYLCASSSPGQPSNQPQHFGDGTRLSIL.